This TCR beta chain was sequenced in a study of PD-L1 blockade in urothelial cancer. At the level of the study: Blood samples contained a median about 130,000 T cells.

The cohort comprised individuals with locally advanced or metastatic urothelial carcinoma. Some clones are missing from TCRdb's copy, which holds only in-frame ones; the method was immunoSEQ multiplex PCR. The data show around 41,000 clones, about 88% seen once. V lost 4 bases to trimming and J lost 8 bases; unmatched junction nucleotides: 3. Germline V gives CDR1 KGHSH, CDR2 LQKENI. This CDR3 contains 14 residues. V and J are TRBV18 and TRBJ1-4; 11 positions match TRBD1. This specimen was PBMCs, taken around atezolizumab (anti-PD-L1) treatment. This sequence was found in a woman aged 55-70 years with urothelial cancer. The CDR3 is CASSLRTGGEKLFF. CDR3 in DNA: TGTGCCAGCTCACTAAGGACAGGGGGCGAAAAACTGTTTTTT.